A selection of T cell receptor beta chains follows, all from one sample in a study of Graves' ophthalmopathy and Graves' hyperthyroidism. TCRdb processed the multiplex PCR reads anew with MiXCR; each CDR3 protein has one entry. Of 450,000 or so distinct CDR3 sequences listed, 13% to 15% are singletons. The source material was blood. The source of these receptors is a woman aged 25 to 45 with Graves' ophthalmopathy. Both conserved end residues are part of each CDR3. Fields, in order: D gene, V gene, clone size, J gene, CDR3 protein, CDR3 DNA. A D gene is named only where the DNA matches it firmly. Size tells how often a clone was seen (once, few, many) or the class of an expanded clone, and some rows leave it out.

-	TRBV25-1	-	TRBJ1-1	CASSEYIWDEAFF	TGTGCCAGCAGTGAATACATCTGGGATGAAGCTTTCTTT
-	TRBV29-1	-	TRBJ2-5	CSVDFRETQYF	TGCAGCGTTGATTTCAGGGAGACCCAGTACTTC
TRBD1	TRBV5-1	many	TRBJ1-5	CASSFTGEGNQPQHF	TGCGCCAGCAGCTTTACAGGGGAGGGCAATCAGCCCCAGCATTTT
-	TRBV7-8	many	TRBJ1-5	CASSLAGGRQPQHF	TGTGCCAGCAGCTTAGCCGGGGGTAGGCAGCCCCAGCATTTT
-	TRBV12-3/TRBV12-4	many	TRBJ2-6	CASKTNSGANVLTF	TGTGCCAGCAAAACGAACTCTGGGGCCAACGTCCTGACTTTC
-	TRBV28	-	TRBJ2-5	CASSFTTQETQYF	TGTGCCAGCAGTTTCACTACCCAAGAGACCCAGTACTTC
TRBD1	TRBV2	many	TRBJ1-5	CASSGGQVSNQPQHF	TGTGCCAGCAGTGGGGGACAGGTTTCCAATCAGCCCCAGCATTTT
-	TRBV24-1	many	TRBJ2-2	CATSDLATHVGELFF	TGTGCCACCAGTGATTTGGCCACTCATGTCGGGGAGCTGTTTTTT
-	TRBV9	many	TRBJ1-2	CASSPSDSVYGYTF	TGTGCCAGCAGCCCAAGCGACAGCGTCTATGGCTACACCTTC
TRBD1	TRBV11-1	many	TRBJ1-2	CASSTGQDGYTF	TGTGCCAGCAGCACGGGACAGGATGGCTACACCTTC
-	TRBV5-1	few	TRBJ2-7	CASSLEGFSTYEQYF	TGCGCCAGCAGCTTGGAGGGGTTTTCTACCTACGAGCAGTACTTC
-	TRBV27	many	TRBJ1-5	CASSLSRLRPQHF	TGTGCCAGCAGTTTGTCCCGACTCCGGCCCCAGCATTTT
TRBD2	TRBV29-1	many	TRBJ2-5	CSVEEVRLAGGPNEETQYF	TGCAGCGTTGAAGAAGTCCGGCTAGCGGGAGGCCCAAACGAGGAGACCCAGTACTTC
TRBD2	TRBV5-1	many	TRBJ2-7	CASSFSVAGALGEQYF	TGCGCCAGCAGCTTTTCTGTAGCGGGAGCGCTTGGAGAGCAGTACTTC
-	TRBV30	many	TRBJ1-1	CAWTVLNTEAFF	TGTGCCTGGACTGTCCTGAACACTGAAGCTTTCTTT
TRBD1	TRBV12-3/TRBV12-4	many	TRBJ1-2	CATHPGGVHGYTF	TGTGCCACTCATCCAGGGGGCGTCCATGGCTACACCTTC
-	TRBV10-3	many	TRBJ1-1	CAISAGQLMNTEAFF	TGTGCCATCAGTGCCGGACAGTTGATGAACACTGAAGCTTTCTTT